The 26 T cell receptor beta chains below were found in one sample sequenced in a study of CD8+CD57+ T cells in acquired aplastic anemia. CDR3 and TCR beta VDJ profiling relied on genomic DNA as the template. Using its own MiXCR run on the reads, TCRdb lists one record per CDR3 protein. The table shows around 290,000 distinct CDR3 sequences, with 50% to 65% occurring only once. Those patients picked for sequencing had displayed CD8+CD57+ cell expansion on flow cytometry. The sample taken for sequencing was sorted CD4+, CD8+, or CD8+CD57+ T cells (not recorded which) from PBMCs. All receptors come from a human donor with aplastic anemia.

This clonotype was detected many times. The chain couples TRBV12-3 or TRBV12-4 to TRBJ1-5, with D unresolved. Trimming pared 3 bases from V and 3 bases from J, leaving 3 bases between. The CDR3 runs 12 residues. In nucleotides, the CDR3 is TGTGCCAGCAGTTTCAACAATCAGCCCCAGCATTTT. Translated, it gives CASSFNNQPQHF.

CDR3 in amino acids: CASSKPGQDYEQYF. The CDR3, as DNA: TGTGCCAGTAGTAAACCGGGACAGGACTACGAGCAGTACTTC. The rearrangement joins TRBV19 to TRBJ2-7; 8 bases map to TRBD1. CDR1 LNHDA and CDR2 SQIVND come from the germline V gene (reference sequence). The length of the CDR3 is 14 residues. J gave up 3 bases and V 4 bases, and 5 bases lay outside the gene matches.

The CDR3 nucleotides are TGTGCCAGCAGCTTAGGGCTAGCGGGCAAAGGCGAGCAGTACTTC. It is translated as CASSLGLAGKGEQYF. This chain links TRBV7-9 with TRBJ2-7, with 8 positions matching TRBD2. From germline, CDR1 is SEHNR and CDR2 FQNEAQ (reference sequence). J was trimmed by 6 bases and V by 1 base; bases with no gene match: 8. CDR3 length: 15 residues.

With regard to this clonotype: The CDR3 does not end in the conserved phenylalanine or tryptophan, so this is likely a read error. The chain joins TRBV7-9 to TRBJ1-3; 7 bases align to TRBD1. CDR1 and CDR2 from the germline V gene are SEHNR and FQNEAQ (reference sequence). CDR3 length: 14 amino acids. The CDR3 region is CASSHGTAGSTIYL. The CDR3 DNA is TGTGCCAGCAGCCACGGGACAGCCGGAAGCACCATATATCTT.

The CDR3 DNA sequence: TGCGCCAGCAGTGAGTCCGGCAGGGGCCTGCATGGCTACACCTTC. Amino acid sequence: CASSESGRGLHGYTF. The chain couples TRBV10-2 to TRBJ1-2, with D perhaps TRBD1 (6 bases). The V end was cut by 0 bases, the J end by 6 bases, with 14 bases between. Germline V gene lookup returns CDR1 WSHSY and CDR2 SAAADI. CDR3 length: 15 residues.

This chain links TRBV15 with TRBJ2-5; 14 bases are shared with TRBD2. From germline, CDR1 is LNHNV and CDR2 YYDKDF (reference sequence). The CDR3 spans 17 residues. V lost 2 bases to trimming and J lost 6 bases; unmatched junction nucleotides: 8. The CDR3 is CATSRSGTSGRRKTQYF. The CDR3 coding sequence is TGTGCCACCAGCAGATCCGGGACTAGCGGGAGACGGAAGACCCAGTACTTC.

This clonotype was observed a few times. The chain couples TRBV10-3 to TRBJ2-7; TRBD2 might be the D (6 bases). The CDR3 loop spans 14 amino acids. CDR1 and CDR2 (germline): ENHRY, SYGVKD. V was trimmed by 0 bases and J by 2 bases, leaving 8 bases between them. The DNA for the CDR3 is TGTGCCATCAGTGAGTCCCGGGAGACCTACGAGCAGTACTTC. Its translation: CAISESRETYEQYF.

This clonotype has just one count. This chain joins TRBV29-1 and TRBJ1-1; maybe TRBD1 (5 bases). Between the trimmed V and J ends, which lost 4 bases and 5 bases, there was a span of 17 bases. CDR1 is SQVTM, CDR2 ANQGSEA, per germline. The CDR3 totals 14 residues. CDR3 amino acids: CSVGLFSGGTEAFF. CDR3 nucleotide sequence: TGCAGCGTTGGCCTTTTCTCGGGGGGGACTGAAGCTTTCTTT.

The CDR3 loop reads CASSEGHANTEAFF. CDR3 in DNA: TGTGCCAGCTCGGAGGGGCACGCGAACACTGAAGCTTTCTTT. The chain combines TRBV2 with TRBJ1-1; tentative D call: TRBD1 (5 bases). The CDR3 has 14 residues. CDR1 and CDR2 from the germline V gene are SNHLY and FYNNEI. The V end was cut by 8 bases, the J end by 1 base, with 14 bases between.

J is TRBJ2-7 and V is TRBV7-3; 8 bases agree with TRBD2. V trimming: 5 bases; J trimming: 4 bases; junction bases outside the gene matches: 13. Germline lookup yields CDR1 SGHTA and CDR2 FQGTGA. This CDR3 spans 16 amino acids. CDR3 sequence reads: CASSRGNTGGAYEQYF. As DNA, the CDR3 is TGTGCCAGCAGCCGTGGGAACACCGGGGGGGCGTACGAGCAGTACTTC.

This chain joins TRBV20-1 and TRBJ2-5; 8 bases fit TRBD1. Germline values: CDR1 DFQATT, CDR2 SNEGSKA (reference sequence). V lost 7 bases, J lost 4 bases, and 2 bases stayed unmatched. This CDR3 contains 11 residues. The CDR3 spells CSVDRVETQYF. The CDR3, as DNA: TGCAGTGTGGACAGGGTAGAGACCCAGTACTTC.

The table lists this clonotype with many counts. This rearrangement joins TRBV5-8 to TRBJ1-1, with a possible D match to TRBD1 (6 bases). Trimming took 0 bases from V and 0 from J, leaving 12 bases between them. This CDR3 contains 16 residues. Germline CDR1 and CDR2: SGHTS and YDEGEE. CDR3 nucleotide sequence: TGTGCCAGCAGCTTGGGGGCGGGGACACTGAACACTGAAGCTTTCTTT. Encoded protein: CASSLGAGTLNTEAFF.

The V gene is TRBV12-3 or TRBV12-4, the J gene TRBJ2-3; D gene uncertain. V gave up 5 bases and J gave up 6 bases, with 21 bases separating them. There are 16 residues in the CDR3. The chain's CDR3 is CASSPQHDYAVDTQYF. As DNA, the CDR3 is TGTGCCAGCAGTCCACAACACGATTATGCTGTGGATACGCAGTATTTT.

This clonotype was seen at least ten times. V gene TRBV20-1 combines with J gene TRBJ1-1; 10 bases align to TRBD1. Losses at the gene ends were 5 bases for V and 0 bases for J; bases not matched to a gene: 6. The length of the CDR3 is 15 residues. Germline V gene lookup returns CDR1 DFQATT and CDR2 SNEGSKA (reference sequence). The CDR3: CSARDRGVMNTEAFF. The CDR3 nucleotides read TGCAGTGCTCGGGACAGGGGTGTCATGAACACTGAAGCTTTCTTT.

This clonotype came up a few times. CDR3 nucleotides: TGCGCCAGCAGCTTTTTGGCGGACTCCTACGAGCAGTACTTC. Translating it yields CASSFLADSYEQYF. The chain has TRBV5-1 and TRBJ2-7; D ambiguous. V shed 2 bases and J shed 0 bases, with 9 bases lying between them. This CDR3 has 14 residues. Germline CDR1 is SGHRS and CDR2 is YFSETQ.

This clonotype was counted at least ten times. The chain recombines TRBV5-8 with TRBJ2-5; D possibly corresponds to TRBD1 (5 bases). The germline gives CDR1 SGHTS, CDR2 YDEGEE. The V end lost 4 bases, the J end lost 5 bases, and 15 bases lay between the germline ends. The CDR3 is 14 amino acids. The CDR3 reads CASSATGSRETQYF. The CDR3 region has the DNA TGTGCCAGCAGCGCAACAGGATCTAGGGAGACCCAGTACTTC.

The genes are TRBV7-8 and TRBJ2-5; 10 bases fit TRBD1. The ends lost 1 base at V and 9 bases at J; junction bases unmatched: 8. Germline V gives CDR1 SGHVS, CDR2 FQNEAQ. This CDR3 is 15 amino acids long. The CDR3 coding sequence is TGTGCCAGCAGCTTAGGACAGGGGGCTAATCAGCCCCAGTACTTC. Its protein is CASSLGQGANQPQYF.

This clonotype has at least ten counts. The CDR3 region has the DNA TGTGCCATCAGTGACTACGGGAGACTTGAAGAGACCCAGTACTTC. As protein: CAISDYGRLEETQYF. The chain is built from TRBV10-3 and TRBJ2-5; TRBD2 is a possible D gene (6 bases). This CDR3 has 15 amino acids. From germline, CDR1 is ENHRY and CDR2 SYGVKD. V was pared by 3 bases and J by 3 bases, with 14 bases between.

This clonotype has just a few counts. The chain links TRBV2 to TRBJ2-7, with D possibly TRBD1 on 5 matching bases. V dropped 10 bases and J dropped 2 bases, with 9 bases sitting between them. Germline CDR1 is SNHLY and CDR2 is FYNNEI. CDR3 length: 11 residues. As DNA, the CDR3 is TGTGCCACAAGACAGACCTACGAGCAGTACTTC. The encoded protein is CATRQTYEQYF.

The J gene is TRBJ2-1, the V gene TRBV4-2; possible D gene TRBD2, 6 bases. The CDR3 runs to 16 residues. Germline CDR1 and CDR2: LGHNA and YNFKEQ. The V end lost 0 bases, the J end lost 2 bases, and 11 bases lay between the germline ends. The CDR3 here is CASSQESGVAYNEQFF. DNA for the CDR3: TGTGCCAGCAGCCAAGAATCGGGGGTGGCCTACAATGAGCAGTTCTTC.

Comment on this clonotype: At one end the junction does not follow the germline gene, possibly because of a read error. The chain carries TRBV9 and TRBJ2-3; the D call may be TRBD1 or TRBD2 (6 bases each). CDR1 and CDR2 from the germline V gene are SGDLS and YYNGEE. CDR3 length: 13 residues. CDR3 bases: TGTGCCAGCGGCGTAGGGGGGCTGGGTACGCAGTATTTT. Protein: CASGVGGLGTQYF.

This clonotype was observed a handful of times. The rearrangement joins TRBV2 to TRBJ1-1; possibly TRBD1 for D (6 bases). This CDR3 is 15 amino acids long. V lost 6 bases and J 1 base, leaving 15 bases between the germline ends. Germline assignment: CDR1 SNHLY and CDR2 FYNNEI. CDR3 nucleotide sequence: TGTGCCAGCAGCCTACCGGGACACGAGAACACTGAAGCTTTCTTT. Amino acid sequence: CASSLPGHENTEAFF.

The chain carries TRBV7-8 and TRBJ2-7, with 8 positions matching TRBD1. This CDR3 region has 14 residues. CDR1 is SGHVS, CDR2 FQNEAQ, per germline. With 2 bases clipped from V and 3 bases from J, the junction kept 3 bases outside the gene matches. The CDR3, as DNA: TGTGCCAGCAGCTTACCAGGGGGCTACTACGAGCAGTACTTC. Translating it yields CASSLPGGYYEQYF.

This clonotype was counted a single time. J is TRBJ1-2 and V is TRBV10-3; D not resolved. Germline-derived CDR1 and CDR2 are ENHRY and SYGVKD. CDR3 length: 14 residues. Trimming took off 3 bases at V and 5 bases at J, with 13 bases between the two ends. The CDR3 DNA reads TGTGCCATCAGTGACGGAGAAGGGAGATATGGCTACACCTTC. It encodes CAISDGEGRYGYTF.

This chain connects TRBV4-2 to TRBJ2-3; 10 bases are a match to TRBD2. The CDR3 sequence is 17 residues long. The trim removed 0 bases at V and 10 bases at J, leaving 13 bases unmatched. Germline loops: CDR1 LGHNA, CDR2 YNFKEQ. CDR3 amino acids: CASSQEVRLAGVSSQYF. In nucleotides, the CDR3 is TGTGCCAGCAGCCAAGAGGTTCGGCTAGCGGGGGTTTCTTCGCAGTATTTT.

The J gene is TRBJ1-1, the V gene TRBV20-1; 9 positions match TRBD1. This CDR3 has 15 residues. V lost 4 bases to trimming and J lost 0 bases; unmatched junction nucleotides: 6. Germline CDR1 reads DFQATT; CDR2 reads SNEGSKA (reference sequence). CDR3 sequence: CSATSGQGMNTEAFF. The CDR3 DNA reads TGCAGTGCTACATCGGGACAGGGCATGAACACTGAAGCTTTCTTT.